This T cell receptor (beta chain) was found in a study of T cell responses to AZD1222 COVID-19 vaccine. Study-wide results and limits: Only 5 or 6 AZD1222 recipients were seropositive at baseline. At 160-218 and 743-854, vaccine-associated CD4 TCRs were dominant, and they spanned spike. Repertoires were obtained solely post-peak T cell response. In a largely white British group with more females than males, clonal diversity was possibly underestimated.

This clone was recorded a few times. No antigen is known for it. Germline V gene data show CDR1 as KGHSH and CDR2 as LQKENI. This CDR3 spans 18 amino acids. Trimming removed 0 bases at V and 3 bases at J, with 21 bases between. Clones were sequenced by immunoSEQ multiplex PCR, and TCRdb holds only the in-frame ones, with some missing. Among under 80,000 clones listed, approximately 79% were seen once. This sequence was found in an adult in good health. This chain connects TRBV18 to TRBJ2-7; possibly TRBD2 for D (6 bases). The sequenced sample was peripheral blood, obtained on day 0 of MenACWY control vaccination. CDR3 nucleotide sequence: TGTGCCAGCTCACCACCAATCACTTCGGAGGGAACGTTCTACGAGCAGTACTTC. Translated: CASSPPITSEGTFYEQYF.